The sequence of this TCR beta chain was determined in a study of cytomegalovirus exposure and HLA in healthy donors. Overall study results and limits: A highly shared variant cluster was judged a likely technical artifact.

Germline CDR1 SGHVS, CDR2 FQNEAQ. The CDR3 has 15 amino acids. To note about this clone: Its antigen is unidentified. A junction end diverges from the germline sequence, so it may reflect a read error.

Both 60 Vbeta primers and 13 Jbeta primers went into the PCR. Clones were read by immunoSEQ multiplex PCR, and TCRdb kept only the in-frame ones, dropping some. The profile covers some 110,000 clones, with 70% to 80% appearing a single time and roughly 5% taken by the ten largest. The rearrangement joins TRBV7-8 to TRBJ2-7, with 9 bases identical to TRBD2. The clonotype originates from a man aged 45-60 years in good health and CMV-seropositive. The sequencing input was PBMCs. CDR3 residues: CASSIAGEVSHEQYF. The CDR3 DNA reads as TGTGCCAGCAGCATAGCGGGAGAAGTGAGCCACGAGCAGTACTTC.